The clone carrying this T cell receptor beta chain appeared once. Its antigen is not identified. Every patient was affected by relapse after autologous stem cell transplantation, while exposure to brentuximab vedotin was not uniform. These data come from a study of PD-1 blockade in classical Hodgkin lymphoma. Produced via immunoSEQ multiplex PCR; TCRdb's table is partial and in-frame only. This sample carries tens of thousands of clones, about 78% of them seen once, and the ten largest clones take about 20%. Notes on the study in general: Newly diagnosed patients were reported to start with lower TCR diversity than healthy donors.

The sequence came from a human donor with classical Hodgkin lymphoma. Sequences were derived from peripheral blood mononuclear cells (PBMCs), sampled before the second cycle of nivolumab.

This CDR3 reads CASRRTGNTGELFF. The CDR3 nucleotides are TGTGCCAGCAGGCGTACAGGGAACACCGGGGAGCTGTTTTTT. The chain has TRBV6-6 and TRBJ2-2, with TRBD1 as a possible D gene (5 bases). Germline V gene data show CDR1 as MNHNY and CDR2 as SVGAGI (reference sequence). The germline V and J ends were trimmed by 6 bases and 1 base, with 9 bases remaining between them. This CDR3 has 14 residues.